What follows is one TCR beta chain and its context. Measured with immunoSEQ multiplex PCR; TCRdb has only the in-frame clones, and not every one. Among some 250,000 clones, about 90% were seen once, and the ten largest hold approximately 3.1%. The record originates from a study of cytomegalovirus exposure and HLA in healthy donors. Per germline, CDR1 MDHEN and CDR2 SYDVKM. J gave up 4 bases and V 5 bases, and 2 bases lay outside the gene matches. This CDR3 has 14 amino acids. An approximately 120-subject validation cohort, separate from the approximately 720-subject first cohort, supplied the donors. This chain links TRBV28 with TRBJ2-3; 11 bases fit TRBD1. Material: PBMCs. This clonotype was obtained from a woman younger than 45 in good health and CMV-seronegative. CDR3: CASSKDRGPDTQYF. CDR3 in DNA: TGTGCCAGCAGTAAGGACAGGGGGCCAGATACGCAGTATTTT.